Reported below is one T cell receptor (beta chain). Its target is unknown. It was with 60 Vbeta and 13 Jbeta primers that the PCR ran. Here immunoSEQ multiplex PCR was the method, and the copy in TCRdb shows in-frame clones only, minus some. Of 110,000 or so clones in the sample, 82% are singletons; the top ten hold nearly 2.5%. V shed 0 bases and J shed 2 bases, with 9 bases lying between them. Germline V gene sequence: CDR1 SGDLS, CDR2 YYNGEE. The CDR3 extends over 15 amino acids. These data belong to a study of cytomegalovirus exposure and HLA in healthy donors. Findings of the study overall: The investigators catalogued some 160 TCR beta chains as cytomegalovirus-associated. CMV serostatus was the sole immune exposure information available.

The V call is TRBV9, the J call TRBJ2-1; the D gene is possibly TRBD2 (6 bases). Material for sequencing was PBMCs. The receptor was derived from a woman under 30 in good health and CMV-seronegative. CDR3 loop: CASSVGGRPYNEQFF. Written as DNA, the CDR3 is TGTGCCAGCAGCGTAGGGGGGAGGCCCTACAATGAGCAGTTCTTC.